Below, 11 T cell receptor beta chains from the same sample are listed, as sequenced in a study of monozygotic twins with inflammatory bowel disease. Using the 5' RACE reads, TCRdb records one entry per CDR3 protein without DNA. The sample spans about 210,000 distinct CDR3 sequences; the ten largest clones claim less than 2%. Material: blood. The source is a human donor with ulcerative colitis or Crohn's disease, or a healthy co-twin of an affected twin (not recorded which).

The chain combines TRBV7-9 with TRBJ2-3; TCRdb's D gene call, TRBD2, goes unchecked for lack of DNA. The CDR3 length is 15 residues. Germline V gene sequence: CDR1 SEHNR, CDR2 FQNEAQ (reference sequence). The CDR3 reads CASSRGGSGTDTQYF.

The chain uses TRBV4-1 and TRBJ2-2. Germline V gene sequence: CDR1 MGHRA, CDR2 YSYEKL. The CDR3 contains 13 residues. This chain's CDR3 is CASSQSIGGELFF.

The rearrangement links TRBV5-1 to TRBJ1-2; the TCRdb D gene call, TRBD1, has no DNA to confirm it. The CDR3 extends over 14 amino acids. Germline V CDR1 and CDR2: SGHRS, YFSETQ. The CDR3 reads CASSFGGTNYGYTF.

The chain has TRBV20-1 and TRBJ2-7; the TRBD1 assignment by TCRdb is unverifiable without DNA. Germline V gene data show CDR1 as DFQATT and CDR2 as SNEGSKA (reference sequence). The CDR3 extends over 13 amino acids. CDR3: CSARIGGGYEQYF.

The V call is TRBV21-1, the J call TRBJ1-2; TCRdb indicates TRBD1, and absent DNA this call remains unverified. TRBV21-1 is listed as a pseudogene. The CDR3 extends over 16 amino acids. The CDR3 spells CASSHRRDREIDGYTF.

Here the CDR3 reads CASSLSGTEETQYF. The genes are TRBV6-5 and TRBJ2-5; no DNA is available, so the TRBD1 call from TCRdb remains unchecked. CDR3 length: 14 residues. From germline, CDR1 is MNHEY and CDR2 SVGAGI.

The genes are TRBV5-1 and TRBJ1-1; TCRdb's assignment of TRBD1 cannot be checked, as there is no DNA. The CDR3 has 14 residues. Germline CDR1 and CDR2: SGHRS and YFSETQ. This CDR3 is CASTPGQESTEAFF.

CDR3 loop: CASSEVFARTEAFF. This chain joins TRBV5-1 and TRBJ1-1; TCRdb's D call, TRBD1, is unchecked because there is no DNA. The germline gives CDR1 SGHRS, CDR2 YFSETQ. The CDR3 contains 14 residues.

This chain connects TRBV12-3 or TRBV12-4 to TRBJ1-4. CDR3 size: 11 residues. The CDR3 sequence is CASSNNEKLFF.

The chain carries TRBV5-1 and TRBJ2-3; the D gene TCRdb calls, TRBD2, cannot be checked with no DNA. The CDR3 runs to 20 residues. Germline V gene sequence: CDR1 SGHRS, CDR2 YFSETQ. CDR3 region: CASSLLVQSVPSGRTDTQYF.

The rearrangement uses TRBV18 and TRBJ2-3; the TCRdb D gene call, TRBD1, has no DNA to confirm it. This CDR3 has 16 residues. Looked up from germline, CDR1 is KGHSH and CDR2 is LQKENI. CDR3 residues: CASSDWDPTSTDTQYF.